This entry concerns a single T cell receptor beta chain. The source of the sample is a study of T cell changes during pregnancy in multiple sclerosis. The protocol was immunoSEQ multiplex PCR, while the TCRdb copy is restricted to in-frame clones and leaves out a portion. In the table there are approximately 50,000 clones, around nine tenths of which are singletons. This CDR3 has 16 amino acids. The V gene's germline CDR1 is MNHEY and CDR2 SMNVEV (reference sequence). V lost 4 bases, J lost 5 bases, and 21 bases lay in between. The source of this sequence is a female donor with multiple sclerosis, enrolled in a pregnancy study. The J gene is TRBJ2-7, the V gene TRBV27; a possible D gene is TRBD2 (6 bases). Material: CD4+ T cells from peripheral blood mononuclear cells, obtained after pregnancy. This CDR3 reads CASSSVAGKFNHEQYF. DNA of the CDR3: TGTGCCAGCAGTTCGGTGGCGGGAAAATTTAACCACGAGCAGTACTTC.